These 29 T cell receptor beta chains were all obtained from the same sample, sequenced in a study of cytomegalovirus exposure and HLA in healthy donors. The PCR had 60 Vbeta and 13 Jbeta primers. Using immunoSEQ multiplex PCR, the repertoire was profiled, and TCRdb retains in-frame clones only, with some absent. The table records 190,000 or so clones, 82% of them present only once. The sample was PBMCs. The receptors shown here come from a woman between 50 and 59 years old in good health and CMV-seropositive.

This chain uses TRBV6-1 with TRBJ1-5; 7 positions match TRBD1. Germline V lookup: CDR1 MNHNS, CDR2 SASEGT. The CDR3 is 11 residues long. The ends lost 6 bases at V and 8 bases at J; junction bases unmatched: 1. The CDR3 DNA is TGTGCCAGCAGCCAGGGGGAGCCCCAGCATTTT. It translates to CASSQGEPQHF.

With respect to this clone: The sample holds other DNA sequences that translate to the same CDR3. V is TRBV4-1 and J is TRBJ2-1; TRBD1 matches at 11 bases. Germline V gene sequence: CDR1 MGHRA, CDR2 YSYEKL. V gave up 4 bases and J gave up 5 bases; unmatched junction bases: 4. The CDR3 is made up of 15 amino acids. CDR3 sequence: CASSPGTGGNNEQFF. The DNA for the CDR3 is TGCGCCAGCAGCCCGGGGACAGGGGGGAACAATGAGCAGTTCTTC.

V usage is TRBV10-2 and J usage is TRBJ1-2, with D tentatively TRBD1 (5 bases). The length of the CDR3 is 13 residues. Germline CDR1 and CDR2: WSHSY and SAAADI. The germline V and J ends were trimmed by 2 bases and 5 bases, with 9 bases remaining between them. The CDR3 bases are TGCGCCAGCAGTGAGGGGGGAGGGTATGGCTACACCTTC. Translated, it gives CASSEGGGYGYTF.

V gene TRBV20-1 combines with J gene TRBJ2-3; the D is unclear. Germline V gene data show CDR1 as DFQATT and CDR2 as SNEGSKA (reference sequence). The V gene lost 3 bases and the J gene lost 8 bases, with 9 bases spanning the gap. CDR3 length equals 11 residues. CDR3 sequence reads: CSARGSGTQYF. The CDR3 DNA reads TGCAGTGCTAGGGGCAGTGGTACGCAGTATTTT.

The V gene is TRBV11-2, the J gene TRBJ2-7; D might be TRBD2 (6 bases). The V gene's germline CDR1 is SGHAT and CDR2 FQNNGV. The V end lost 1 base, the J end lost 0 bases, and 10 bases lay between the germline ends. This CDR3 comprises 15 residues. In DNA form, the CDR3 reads TGTGCCAGCAGCTTAGGGGGGGTGAGCTCCTACGAGCAGTACTTC. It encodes CASSLGGVSSYEQYF.

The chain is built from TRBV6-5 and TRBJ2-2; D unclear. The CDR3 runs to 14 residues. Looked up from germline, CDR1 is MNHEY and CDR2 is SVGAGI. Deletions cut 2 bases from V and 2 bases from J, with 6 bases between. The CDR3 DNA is TGTGCCAGCAGTTACGAGCCAAACACCGGGGAGCTGTTTTTT. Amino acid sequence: CASSYEPNTGELFF.

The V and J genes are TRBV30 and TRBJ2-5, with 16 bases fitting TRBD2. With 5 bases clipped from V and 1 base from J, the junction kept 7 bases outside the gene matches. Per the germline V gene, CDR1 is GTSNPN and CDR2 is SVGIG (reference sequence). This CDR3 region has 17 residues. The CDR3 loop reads CAWDPGLAGGAQETQYF. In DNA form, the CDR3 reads TGTGCCTGGGATCCGGGACTAGCGGGAGGGGCCCAAGAGACCCAGTACTTC.

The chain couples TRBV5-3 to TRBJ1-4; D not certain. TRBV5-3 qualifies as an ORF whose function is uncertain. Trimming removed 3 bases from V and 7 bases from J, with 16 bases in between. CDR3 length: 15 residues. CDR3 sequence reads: CARSSTRADGEKLFF. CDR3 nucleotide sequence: TGTGCCAGAAGCTCGACCCGAGCGGACGGTGAAAAACTGTTTTTT.

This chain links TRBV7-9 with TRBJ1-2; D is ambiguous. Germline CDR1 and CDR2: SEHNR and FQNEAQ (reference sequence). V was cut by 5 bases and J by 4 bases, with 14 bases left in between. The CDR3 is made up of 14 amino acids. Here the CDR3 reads CASSASGSFYGYTF. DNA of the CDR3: TGTGCCAGCAGCGCCTCCGGGTCCTTCTATGGCTACACCTTC.

The CDR3 spells CASSLLAGNVAFF. For the CDR3, the DNA is TGTGCCAGCAGTTTACTGGCAGGGAATGTCGCTTTCTTT. The J gene is TRBJ1-1, the V gene TRBV28; D may be TRBD1 (5 bases). Trimming left V 2 bases short and J 11 bases short, with 15 bases between. The germline V gene encodes CDR1 MDHEN and CDR2 SYDVKM. CDR3 size: 13 residues. Supplemented by reference TRBV28 and TRBJ1-1, the full variable domain reads DVKVTQSSRYLVKRTGEKVFLECVQDMDHENMFWYRQDPGLGLRLIYFSYDVKMKEKGDIPEGYSVSREKKERFSLILESASTNQTSMYLCASSLLAGNVAFFGQGTRLTVV.

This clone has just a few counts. CDR3 nucleotide sequence: TGTGCCAGCAGCGTAGACGGACAGCCCCGTTTCAATGAGCAGTTCTTC. It specifies CASSVDGQPRFNEQFF. The chain joins TRBV9 to TRBJ2-1; weak D call: TRBD1 (6 bases). The CDR3 length is 16 residues. CDR1 is SGDLS, CDR2 YYNGEE, per germline. V was pared by 0 bases and J by 6 bases, with 16 bases between.

CDR3 nucleotide sequence: TGTGCCAGCAGCTCCAGGACAGGGCCGAACACTGAAGCTTTCTTT. As protein: CASSSRTGPNTEAFF. V is TRBV2 and J is TRBJ1-1; 8 nucleotides agree with TRBD1. The ends lost 6 bases at V and 1 base at J; junction bases unmatched: 7. The V gene's germline CDR1 is SNHLY and CDR2 FYNNEI. The CDR3 runs to 15 residues.

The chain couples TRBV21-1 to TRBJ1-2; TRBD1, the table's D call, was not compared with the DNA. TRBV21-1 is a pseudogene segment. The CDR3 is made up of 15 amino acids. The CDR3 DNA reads TGTGCCAGCAGCAAAAATCCGGACAGGGGATATGGCTACACCTTC. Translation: CASSKNPDRGYGYTF.

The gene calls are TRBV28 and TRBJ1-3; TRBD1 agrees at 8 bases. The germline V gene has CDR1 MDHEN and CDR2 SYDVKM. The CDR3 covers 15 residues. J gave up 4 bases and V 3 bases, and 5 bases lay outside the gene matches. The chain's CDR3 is CASSFATGVGNTIYF. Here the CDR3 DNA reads TGTGCCAGCAGTTTTGCGACAGGGGTAGGAAACACCATATATTTT.

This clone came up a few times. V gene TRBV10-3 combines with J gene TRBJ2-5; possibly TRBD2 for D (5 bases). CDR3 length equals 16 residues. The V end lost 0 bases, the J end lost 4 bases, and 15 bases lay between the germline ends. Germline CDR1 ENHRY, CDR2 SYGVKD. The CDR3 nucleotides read TGTGCCATCAGTGAGTCGACCCCGGCCCGGGGAGAGACCCAGTACTTC. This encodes CAISESTPARGETQYF.

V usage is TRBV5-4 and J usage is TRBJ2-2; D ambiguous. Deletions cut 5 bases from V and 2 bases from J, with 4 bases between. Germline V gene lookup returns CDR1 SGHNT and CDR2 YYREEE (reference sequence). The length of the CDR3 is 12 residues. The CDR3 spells CASRLNTGELFF. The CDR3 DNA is TGTGCCAGCAGACTTAACACCGGGGAGCTGTTTTTT.

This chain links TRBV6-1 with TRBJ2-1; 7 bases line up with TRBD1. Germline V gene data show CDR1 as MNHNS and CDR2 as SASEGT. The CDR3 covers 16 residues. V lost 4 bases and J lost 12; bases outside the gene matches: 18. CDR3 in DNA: TGTGCCAGCAGTGCTAGGGACAGTGGTGAAGTCGTCGGGCAGTTCTTC. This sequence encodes CASSARDSGEVVGQFF.

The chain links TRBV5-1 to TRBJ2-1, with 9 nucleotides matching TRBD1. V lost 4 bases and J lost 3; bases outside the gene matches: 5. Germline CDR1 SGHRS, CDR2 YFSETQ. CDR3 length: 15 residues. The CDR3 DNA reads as TGCGCCAGCAGCGCGGGACAGGGACTCTACAATGAGCAGTTCTTC. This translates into CASSAGQGLYNEQFF.

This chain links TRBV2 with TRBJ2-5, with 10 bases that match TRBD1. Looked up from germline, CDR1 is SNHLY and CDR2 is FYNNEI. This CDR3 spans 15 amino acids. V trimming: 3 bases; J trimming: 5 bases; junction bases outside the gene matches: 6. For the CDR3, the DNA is TGTGCCAGCAGTGACAGGACAGGGGGTAGGGAGACCCAGTACTTC. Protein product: CASSDRTGGRETQYF.

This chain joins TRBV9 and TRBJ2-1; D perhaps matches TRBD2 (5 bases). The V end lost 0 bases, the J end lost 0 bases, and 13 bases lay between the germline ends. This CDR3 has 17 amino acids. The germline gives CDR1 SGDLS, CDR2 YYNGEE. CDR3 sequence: CASSVGIGLASYNEQFF. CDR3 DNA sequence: TGTGCCAGCAGCGTAGGGATCGGACTTGCCTCCTACAATGAGCAGTTCTTC.

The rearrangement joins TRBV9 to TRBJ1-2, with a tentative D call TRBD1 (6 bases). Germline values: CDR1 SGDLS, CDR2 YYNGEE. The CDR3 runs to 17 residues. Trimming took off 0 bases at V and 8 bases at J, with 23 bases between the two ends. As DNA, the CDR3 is TGTGCCAGCAGCGTAGGTTCATACGGGACACCTCCAAACGGCTACACCTTC. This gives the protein CASSVGSYGTPPNGYTF. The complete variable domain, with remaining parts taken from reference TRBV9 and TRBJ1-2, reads DSGVTQTPKHLITATGQRVTLRCSPRSGDLSVYWYQQSLDQGLQFLIQYYNGEERAKGNILERFSAQQFPDLHSELNLSSLELGDSALYFCASSVGSYGTPPNGYTFGSGTRLTVV.

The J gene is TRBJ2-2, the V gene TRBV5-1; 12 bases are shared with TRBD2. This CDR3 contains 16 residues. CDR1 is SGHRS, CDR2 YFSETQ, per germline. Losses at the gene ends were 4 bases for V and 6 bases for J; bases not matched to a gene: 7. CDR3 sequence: CASSARLAGVPGELFF. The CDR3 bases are TGCGCCAGCAGCGCCAGACTAGCGGGAGTGCCCGGGGAGCTGTTTTTT.

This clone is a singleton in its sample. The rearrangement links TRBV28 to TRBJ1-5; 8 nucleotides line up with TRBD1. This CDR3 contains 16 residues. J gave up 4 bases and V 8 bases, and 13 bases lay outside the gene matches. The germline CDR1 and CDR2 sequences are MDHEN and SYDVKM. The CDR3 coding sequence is TGTGCCAGCGCGGGTGCTGCGGGGACAGGTAATCAGCCCCAGCATTTT. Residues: CASAGAAGTGNQPQHF. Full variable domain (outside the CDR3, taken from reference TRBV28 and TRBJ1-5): DVKVTQSSRYLVKRTGEKVFLECVQDMDHENMFWYRQDPGLGLRLIYFSYDVKMKEKGDIPEGYSVSREKKERFSLILESASTNQTSMYLCASAGAAGTGNQPQHFGDGTRLSIL.

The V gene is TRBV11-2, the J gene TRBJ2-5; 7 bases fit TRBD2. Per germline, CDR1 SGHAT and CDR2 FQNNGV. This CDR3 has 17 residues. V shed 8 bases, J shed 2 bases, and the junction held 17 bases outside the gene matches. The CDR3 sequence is CASSLRRRAGVQETQYF. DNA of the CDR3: TGTGCCAGCTCTCTACGTCGCAGGGCGGGGGTTCAAGAGACCCAGTACTTC.

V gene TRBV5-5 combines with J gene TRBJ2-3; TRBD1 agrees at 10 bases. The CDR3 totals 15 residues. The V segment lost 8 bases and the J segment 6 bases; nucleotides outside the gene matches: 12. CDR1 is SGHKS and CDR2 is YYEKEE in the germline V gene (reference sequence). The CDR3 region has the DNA TGTGCCAGTAGCAACCGACAGGGGGCGGGTGATACGCAGTATTTT. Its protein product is CASSNRQGAGDTQYF.

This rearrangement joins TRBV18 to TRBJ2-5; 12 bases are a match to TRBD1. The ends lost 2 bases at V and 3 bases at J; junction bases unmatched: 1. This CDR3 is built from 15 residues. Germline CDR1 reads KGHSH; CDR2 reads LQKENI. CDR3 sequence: CASSPGTGGEETQYF. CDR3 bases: TGTGCCAGCTCACCAGGGACAGGGGGCGAAGAGACCCAGTACTTC.

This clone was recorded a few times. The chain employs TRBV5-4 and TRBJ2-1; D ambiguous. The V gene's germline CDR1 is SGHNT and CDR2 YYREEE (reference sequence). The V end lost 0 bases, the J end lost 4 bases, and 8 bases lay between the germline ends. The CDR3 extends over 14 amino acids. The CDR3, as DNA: TGTGCCAGCAGCTTGGACCCGGGTTACAATGAGCAGTTCTTC. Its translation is CASSLDPGYNEQFF.

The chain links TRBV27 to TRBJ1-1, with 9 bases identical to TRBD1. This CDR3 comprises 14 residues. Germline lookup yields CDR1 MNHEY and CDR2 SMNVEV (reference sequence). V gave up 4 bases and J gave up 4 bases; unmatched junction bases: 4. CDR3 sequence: CASSSPGQGTEAFF. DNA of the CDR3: TGTGCCAGCAGTTCTCCGGGACAGGGCACTGAAGCTTTCTTT.

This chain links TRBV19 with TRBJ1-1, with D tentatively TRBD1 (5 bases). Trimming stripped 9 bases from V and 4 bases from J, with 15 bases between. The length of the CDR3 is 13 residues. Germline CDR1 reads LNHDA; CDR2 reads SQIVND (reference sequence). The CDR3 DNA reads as TGTGCCAGCCTTCGGAACGGGGGCACTGAAGCTTTCTTT. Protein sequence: CASLRNGGTEAFF.